What follows is one TCR beta chain and its context. The antigen is undetermined. The CDR3 has 15 amino acids. Germline-derived CDR1 and CDR2 are LGHNA and YSLEER. Trimming removed 0 bases from V and 6 bases from J, with 15 bases in between. The data were obtained in a study of shared clonotypes between healthy human individuals. Study findings and constraints: Read depth was anticipated to influence clonotype sharing among donors.

Libraries were prepared by immunoSEQ multiplex PCR; TCRdb keeps only in-frame clonotypes and omits some of them. The data show roughly 2.5 million clones, more than 90% seen once. The source material was naive CD4+ T cells sorted from blood. Regarding subset: CD45RA+ positively selected. The rearrangement links TRBV4-3 to TRBJ2-7; D is perhaps TRBD1 (5 bases). This TCR derives from a man aged 18 to 29 in good health. The CDR3 reads CASSQDSGVGREQYF. CDR3 nucleotides: TGCGCCAGCAGCCAAGATTCCGGTGTGGGGCGCGAGCAGTACTTC.